This entry concerns a single T cell receptor (beta chain). The sample is drawn from a study of cytomegalovirus exposure and HLA in healthy donors. PCR amplification relied on 60 Vbeta primers (plus 13 Jbeta primers). Method: immunoSEQ multiplex PCR; TCRdb's copy keeps in-frame clones and lacks some. The repertoire holds roughly 68,000 clones, with around 64% as singletons. The CDR3 is 17 amino acids. The ends lost 0 bases at V and 4 bases at J; junction bases unmatched: 12. Germline CDR1 and CDR2: GTSNPN and SVGIG (reference sequence). The specimen was PBMCs. This sequence originates from a middle-aged man in good health and CMV-seropositive. This chain links TRBV30 with TRBJ2-7; 10 bases align to TRBD1. The chain's CDR3 is CAWSVLYGDRGKYEQYF. As DNA, the CDR3 is TGTGCCTGGAGTGTACTTTATGGGGACAGGGGAAAGTACGAGCAGTACTTC.